Listed below are T cell receptor beta chains from one sample, sequenced in a study of human T cells and chemical hapten exposure. TCRdb itself ran the RACE reads through MiXCR, one entry per CDR3 protein. The sample yields about 98,000 distinct CDR3 sequences, 9.5% to 14% seen once. The sequencing here drew on whole blood, taken in connection with sensitization to the hapten diphenylcyclopropenone (DPC). The receptors stem from a woman aged 55 to 70 with alopecia areata. Some clones in this sample may be carry-over from other donors' samples. CDR3s include the opening cysteine and the closing phenylalanine or tryptophan. D genes are given only for firm matches. Clone size, where shown, is once, few, many, or a class for clones that have expanded.

j_call,d_call,v_call,clone_size,cdr3_aa,cdr3_nt
TRBJ1-3,-,TRBV11-2,few,CASSLAADSGNTIYF,TGTGCCAGCAGCTTAGCGGCAGACTCTGGAAACACCATATATTTT
TRBJ2-3,-,TRBV28,-,CATLPAAFTDTQYF,TGTGCCACCCTCCCGGCGGCTTTCACAGATACGCAGTATTTT
TRBJ1-5,-,TRBV10-1,few,CASSGTGPGPQHF,TGCGCCAGCAGTGGGACGGGACCTGGGCCCCAGCATTTT
TRBJ2-1,TRBD1,TRBV7-3,-,CASNNPGQGAGEQFF,TGTGCCAGCAACAACCCGGGACAGGGGGCTGGTGAGCAGTTCTTC
TRBJ1-2,-,TRBV9,few,CASSVGLPTYGYTF,TGTGCCAGCAGCGTGGGCCTGCCGACCTATGGCTACACCTTC
TRBJ2-7,-,TRBV11-3,-,CASSLEESGLFYEQYF,TGTGCCAGCAGCTTAGAGGAGTCTGGACTCTTTTACGAGCAGTACTTC
TRBJ2-2,TRBD1,TRBV5-4,many,CASSSPGTGVRAGELFF,TGTGCCAGCAGCTCTCCCGGGACAGGGGTTCGGGCCGGGGAGCTGTTTTTT
TRBJ2-7,-,TRBV30,many,CAWSSTTVWQYF,TGTGCCTGGAGTAGCACTACAGTCTGGCAGTACTTC
TRBJ2-7,-,TRBV12-3/TRBV12-4,many,CASSPPGYEQYF,TGTGCCAGCAGCCCCCCAGGGTACGAGCAGTACTTC
TRBJ1-3,TRBD1,TRBV6-2/TRBV6-3,many,CASRIGTGGAPGNTIYF,TGTGCCAGCCGGATCGGGACAGGGGGCGCCCCTGGAAACACCATATATTTT
TRBJ2-3,TRBD2,TRBV20-1,many,CSARGWLAGSRTDTQYF,TGCAGTGCTAGGGGTTGGCTAGCGGGGTCGCGCACAGATACGCAGTATTTT
TRBJ1-4,-,TRBV7-9,-,CASTWGSATNEKLFF,TGTGCCAGCACGTGGGGGTCCGCAACTAATGAAAAACTGTTTTTT
TRBJ1-6,-,TRBV13,many,CASSPWRSSYNSPLHF,TGTGCCAGCAGCCCATGGAGGAGCTCCTATAATTCACCCCTCCACTTT
TRBJ2-2,-,TRBV29-1,many,CSGRDGLNTGELFF,TGCAGCGGTAGGGACGGTTTGAACACCGGGGAGCTGTTTTTT
TRBJ2-5,-,TRBV7-9,-,CASSLLGQTQETQYF,TGTGCCAGCAGCTTACTTGGCCAAACCCAAGAGACCCAGTACTTC
TRBJ1-2,-,TRBV23-1,many,CASSPRTPGGGEDGYTF,TGCGCCAGCAGTCCGCGAACCCCCGGTGGGGGAGAAGATGGCTACACCTTC
TRBJ1-1,-,TRBV29-1,many,CSVEREGTEAFF,TGCAGCGTTGAAAGAGAGGGCACTGAAGCTTTCTTT
TRBJ1-6,-,TRBV29-1,few,CSGQVIGGPLHF,TGCAGCGGACAGGTCATCGGGGGACCCCTCCACTTT
TRBJ2-1,TRBD2,TRBV11-1,many,CASSPSGGATNEQFF,TGTGCCAGCAGCCCCAGCGGGGGGGCCACCAATGAGCAGTTCTTC
TRBJ1-2,-,TRBV6-2/TRBV6-3,few,CASSFGNYGYTF,TGTGCCAGCAGTTTTGGGAACTATGGCTACACCTTC
TRBJ2-1,TRBD2,TRBV7-2,many,CASSWVSGGAYNEQFF,TGTGCCAGCAGCTGGGTAAGCGGGGGGGCCTACAATGAGCAGTTCTTC
TRBJ2-2,-,TRBV11-2,many,CASSLDGNTGELFF,TGTGCCAGCAGCTTAGACGGGAACACCGGGGAGCTGTTTTTT
TRBJ2-7,TRBD2,TRBV12-3/TRBV12-4,-,CASSLGSGSSYKQYF,TGTGCCAGCAGTTTAGGGAGCGGGAGCTCCTACAAGCAGTACTTC
TRBJ2-1,TRBD1,TRBV24-1,many,CATSDQNNRGEFF,TGTGCCACCAGTGATCAAAATAACAGGGGTGAGTTCTTC
TRBJ2-7,-,TRBV29-1,few,CSVAVDNRYEQYF,TGCAGCGTTGCTGTCGACAATAGATACGAGCAGTACTTC
TRBJ2-7,-,TRBV10-3,-,CAISELDGTYEQYF,TGTGCCATCAGTGAGTTGGACGGGACCTACGAGCAGTACTTC
TRBJ2-1,TRBD1,TRBV12-3/TRBV12-4,many,CASSLLGTDNNEQFF,TGTGCCAGCAGTTTACTCGGGACAGATAACAATGAGCAGTTCTTC
TRBJ1-5,-,TRBV6-1,-,CASSEARASNQPQHF,TGTGCCAGCAGTGAAGCAAGGGCTAGCAATCAGCCCCAGCATTTT
TRBJ2-6,-,TRBV6-5,many,CAVQSSGANVLTF,TGTGCCGTACAGAGCTCTGGGGCCAACGTCCTGACTTTC
TRBJ2-6,-,TRBV18,many,CATLGSSGANVLTF,TGTGCCACCCTAGGTAGCTCTGGGGCCAACGTCCTGACTTTC
TRBJ1-1,-,TRBV3-1,many,CASSPQRSGTEAFF,TGTGCCAGCAGCCCCCAGAGGAGTGGCACTGAAGCTTTCTTT
TRBJ2-5,TRBD2,TRBV29-1,few,CSAGRGGETQYF,TGCAGCGCCGGGCGGGGGGGAGAGACCCAGTACTTC
TRBJ1-2,TRBD1,TRBV20-1,-,CSARDAGTGTLYYGYTF,TGCAGTGCTAGAGATGCCGGGACAGGAACCCTCTACTATGGCTACACCTTC
TRBJ2-7,-,TRBV2,-,CASSLNSNEQYF,TGTGCCAGCAGTTTAAATTCAAACGAGCAGTACTTC
TRBJ2-4,-,TRBV20-1,many,CSAKGEGIQYF,TGCAGTGCTAAGGGAGAGGGCATTCAGTACTTC
TRBJ2-5,TRBD1,TRBV5-1,many,CASSEWTGLGETQYF,TGCGCCAGCAGCGAATGGACAGGGTTGGGGGAGACCCAGTACTTC
TRBJ2-4,-,TRBV7-3,-,CASSTRGQDIQYF,TGTGCCAGCAGCACCCGAGGGCAGGACATTCAGTACTTC
TRBJ2-7,-,TRBV20-1,-,CSAKRQTGVYEQYF,TGCAGTGCTAAAAGGCAGACGGGCGTTTACGAGCAGTACTTC
TRBJ2-5,TRBD1,TRBV7-9,few,CASSRDRGYETQYF,TGTGCCAGCAGCCGCGACAGGGGGTACGAGACCCAGTACTTC
TRBJ2-7,-,TRBV2,many,CASSDDKTYEQYF,TGTGCCAGCAGTGATGACAAGACCTACGAGCAGTACTTC
TRBJ2-1,TRBD2,TRBV18,-,CASSPDSGFASSYNEQFF,TGTGCCAGCTCACCGGATAGCGGGTTTGCCAGCTCCTACAATGAGCAGTTCTTC
TRBJ2-3,-,TRBV5-1,few,CASSLAVAADTQYF,TGCGCCAGCAGCTTGGCGGTAGCGGCAGATACGCAGTATTTT
TRBJ1-1,TRBD1,TRBV11-2,-,CASSLESGGDRAFF,TGTGCCAGCAGCTTAGAGTCAGGGGGCGATCGAGCTTTCTTT
TRBJ2-5,-,TRBV11-2,many,CASSLVPGTLQETQYF,TGTGCCAGCAGCTTAGTTCCCGGGACACTTCAAGAGACCCAGTACTTC
TRBJ1-4,-,TRBV2,-,CASSVQGVYNEKLFF,TGTGCCAGCAGTGTACAAGGGGTCTATAATGAAAAACTGTTTTTT
TRBJ1-1,-,TRBV20-1,many,CSARDMGSAEAFF,TGCAGTGCTAGAGATATGGGTAGCGCTGAAGCTTTCTTT
TRBJ2-7,TRBD2,TRBV20-1,many,CSAVVSGGASYEQYF,TGCAGTGCCGTTGTGAGCGGGGGGGCCTCGTACGAGCAGTACTTC
TRBJ2-7,-,TRBV6-2/TRBV6-3,-,CASSFLESYEQYF,TGTGCCAGCAGTTTCTTGGAATCCTACGAGCAGTACTTC
TRBJ2-6,TRBD1,TRBV11-1,many,CASSYGQGGSGANVLTF,TGTGCCAGCAGCTATGGACAGGGGGGCTCTGGGGCCAACGTCCTGACTTTC
TRBJ2-3,TRBD2,TRBV7-2,-,CASRPSGGSTDTQYF,TGTGCCAGCCGACCTAGCGGGGGAAGCACAGATACGCAGTATTTT
TRBJ2-2,TRBD1,TRBV10-3,many,CAIRTGDGAGGELFF,TGTGCCATCAGGACAGGGGATGGGGCTGGCGGGGAGCTGTTTTTT
TRBJ1-6,TRBD1,TRBV4-1,-,CASSPQDRGESPLHF,TGCGCCAGCAGCCCCCAGGACAGGGGTGAATCACCCCTCCACTTT
TRBJ2-3,TRBD2,TRBV6-5,-,CASSYSTSGGENTQYF,TGTGCCAGCAGTTACTCAACTAGCGGGGGCGAGAATACGCAGTATTTT
TRBJ2-5,-,TRBV14,many,CASSHLQGETQYF,TGTGCCAGCAGCCACCTACAGGGAGAGACCCAGTACTTC
TRBJ2-1,-,TRBV11-2,few,CASSSYRASEFF,TGTGCCAGCAGCTCATACCGTGCTAGCGAGTTCTTC
TRBJ2-7,-,TRBV7-2,few,CASSWNSVLSSYEQYF,TGTGCCAGCAGCTGGAATAGCGTCCTAAGCTCCTACGAGCAGTACTTC
TRBJ2-6,TRBD1,TRBV2,many,CASSQPGQSLGANVLTF,TGTGCCAGCAGTCAGCCGGGACAGAGTCTTGGGGCCAACGTCCTGACTTTC
TRBJ1-5,-,TRBV29-1,-,CSVRNQPQHF,TGCAGCGTGAGAAATCAGCCCCAGCATTTT